This TCR beta chain appears in the sequencing data of a study of CD8 T cells in Susac syndrome. This CDR3 region has 15 residues. Germline CDR1 LGHNT, CDR2 FRNRAP. V was pared by 7 bases and J by 2 bases, with 17 bases between. This clonotype was recorded only once. A quantity of 0.5 to 1 ug RNA underwent reverse transcription using random hexamers. TCRdb processed the immunoSEQ multiplex PCR reads anew with MiXCR; each CDR3 protein has one entry. The data show just over 300,000 distinct CDR3 sequences, 92% seen once. The source of this sequence is a human donor with multiple sclerosis. The sequencing sample was made of CD4+ T cells from PBMCs. The J gene is TRBJ2-5, the V gene TRBV12-5; D is possibly TRBD2 (7 bases). CDR3 sequence reads: CASAPGGGGQETQYF. CDR3 bases: TGTGCTAGTGCCCCCGGGGGCGGGGGTCAAGAGACCCAGTACTTC.